Following are 11 T cell receptor beta chains from one sample sequenced in a study of cytomegalovirus exposure and HLA in healthy donors. It was with 60 Vbeta and 13 Jbeta primers that the PCR ran. Sequencing used immunoSEQ multiplex PCR; TCRdb keeps in-frame clones, though not all of them. The table shows about 180,000 clones, with approximately 80% occurring only once. Sequencing was performed on PBMCs. The receptors here all came from a woman in her fifties or sixties in good health and CMV-seropositive.

The genes are TRBV5-1 and TRBJ2-1, with 10 bases matching TRBD1. The junction had 16 bases not matched to a gene; V was cut back by 5 bases and J by 5 bases. The CDR3 extends over 18 amino acids. Germline values: CDR1 SGHRS, CDR2 YFSETQ. CDR3 sequence (DNA): TGCGCCAGCAGGTCCGGGACAGGGGATAGACGTTACCACAATGAGCAGTTCTTC. It codes for CASRSGTGDRRYHNEQFF.

CDR3 DNA: TGTGCCAGCAGTGAAGATCACAGGAACTATGGCTACACCTTC. This sequence encodes CASSEDHRNYGYTF. The chain combines TRBV6-1 with TRBJ1-2; possible D gene TRBD1, 5 bases. Trimming stripped 1 base from V and 2 bases from J, with 8 bases between. CDR3 length equals 14 residues. Per germline, CDR1 MNHNS and CDR2 SASEGT.

This chain uses TRBV10-1 with TRBJ1-4, with TRBD1 matching over 11 bases. From germline, CDR1 is WNHNN and CDR2 SYGVQD (reference sequence). The CDR3 runs 15 residues. The V gene end was trimmed by 4 bases and the J gene end by 8 bases; junction bases not matched to a gene: 6. CDR3 nucleotides: TGCGCCAGCAGTGGGGGACAGGGGGGACGGGAAAAACTGTTTTTT. As protein: CASSGGQGGREKLFF.

The V call is TRBV19, the J call TRBJ2-3; 7 nucleotides match TRBD1. The length of the CDR3 is 14 residues. The ends lost 6 bases at V and 4 bases at J; junction bases unmatched: 7. CDR1 and CDR2 (germline): LNHDA, SQIVND (reference sequence). The CDR3 DNA sequence: TGTGCCAGTAGGCCAGGGGGAACCGCAGATACGCAGTATTTT. Translating it yields CASRPGGTADTQYF.

The chain recombines TRBV6-1 with TRBJ1-5; D remains ambiguous. The V gene lost 6 bases and the J gene lost 5 bases, with 11 bases spanning the gap. Germline CDR1 is MNHNS and CDR2 is SASEGT. There are 13 residues in the CDR3. The CDR3 loop reads CASRREGDQPQHF. CDR3 nucleotide sequence: TGTGCCAGCAGGCGAGAGGGCGATCAGCCCCAGCATTTT.

V is TRBV6-5 and J is TRBJ2-7; 9 bases align to TRBD1. This CDR3 is 14 amino acids long. Germline CDR1 reads MNHEY; CDR2 reads SVGAGI. V shed 6 bases and J 3 bases; nucleotides not matched to a gene: 6. CDR3 region: CASRRRDRDYEQYF. The CDR3, as DNA: TGTGCCAGCAGACGAAGGGACAGGGACTACGAGCAGTACTTC.

The CDR3 DNA reads TGTGCCAGCGGATCAGGGATAAACACCGGGGAGCTGTTTTTT. It encodes CASGSGINTGELFF. The rearrangement joins TRBV9 to TRBJ2-2, with TRBD1 as a possible D gene (5 bases). From germline, CDR1 is SGDLS and CDR2 YYNGEE. The CDR3 has 14 amino acids. Trimming removed 7 bases at V and 2 bases at J, with 12 bases between.

The chain links TRBV7-2 to TRBJ1-5, with D perhaps TRBD1 (6 bases). V was clipped by 5 bases and J by 1 base, with 18 bases between them. This CDR3 has 17 residues. Germline V gene data show CDR1 as SGHTA and CDR2 as FQGNSA. The CDR3 spells CASSPRGGASSNQPQHF. In DNA form, the CDR3 reads TGTGCCAGCAGCCCCCGAGGGGGGGCGAGCAGCAATCAGCCCCAGCATTTT. Full variable domain (missing parts from reference TRBV7-2 and TRBJ1-5): GAGVSQSPSNKVTEKGKDVELRCDPISGHTALYWYRQSLGQGLEFLIYFQGNSAPDKSGLPSDRFSAERTGGSVSTLTIQRTQQEDSAVYLCASSPRGGASSNQPQHFGDGTRLSIL.

The J gene is TRBJ2-1, the V gene TRBV9; 11 bases agree with TRBD1. Germline V CDR1 and CDR2: SGDLS, YYNGEE. CDR3 length: 14 amino acids. V was pared by 4 bases and J by 6 bases, with 3 bases of the junction left unmatched. The CDR3 DNA is TGTGCCAGCAGCATCGGGACAGGGGGCAATGAGCAGTTCTTC. Translation: CASSIGTGGNEQFF.

This clone was counted between two and nine times. DNA of the CDR3: TGTGCCAGCAGTTCCCTCCTACAGGGAGGGAGCACAGATACGCAGTATTTT. Protein product: CASSSLLQGGSTDTQYF. This chain connects TRBV27 to TRBJ2-3, with a possible D match to TRBD2 (7 bases). Germline V gene lookup returns CDR1 MNHEY and CDR2 SMNVEV (reference sequence). The V and J ends lost 4 bases and 0 bases respectively, with 17 bases between them. The length of the CDR3 is 17 residues.

The chain links TRBV13 to TRBJ2-3, with D possibly matching TRBD2 (6 bases). CDR3 length equals 17 residues. The V gene lost 3 bases and the J gene lost 0 bases, with 16 bases spanning the gap. From germline, CDR1 is PRHDT and CDR2 FYEKMQ (reference sequence). This CDR3 reads CASSFLGGYFSTDTQYF. CDR3 nucleotides: TGTGCCAGCAGCTTTTTGGGGGGATACTTTAGCACAGATACGCAGTATTTT.